The 9 T cell receptor beta chains reported below all come from one sample, sequenced in a study of T cell responses to AZD1222 COVID-19 vaccine. Repertoires were generated with immunoSEQ multiplex PCR, while TCRdb's copy carries only in-frame clones and drops some. The table has roughly 180,000 clones, roughly 87% seen once; the top ten hold 2% to 3%. This specimen consisted of peripheral blood, obtained on day 0 of AZD1222 vaccination. These receptors all stem from an adult in good health.

J is TRBJ2-7 and V is TRBV28, with D perhaps TRBD2 (7 bases). The CDR3 loop spans 16 amino acids. V lost 3 bases and J 2 bases, leaving 17 bases between the germline ends. Germline lookup yields CDR1 MDHEN and CDR2 SYDVKM. In DNA form, the CDR3 reads TGTGCCAGCAGTTTGGGAGGGGGGAGTAAGACCTACGAGCAGTACTTC. Translation: CASSLGGGSKTYEQYF.

This chain uses TRBV5-1 with TRBJ1-1; no clear D gene. Germline lookup yields CDR1 SGHRS and CDR2 YFSETQ. V was trimmed by 2 bases and J by 1 base, leaving 6 bases between them. The CDR3 has 13 amino acids. The CDR3 reads CASSLSRNTEAFF. The CDR3 DNA reads as TGCGCCAGCAGCTTATCCAGGAACACTGAAGCTTTCTTT.

The rearrangement joins TRBV10-3 to TRBJ1-2; D not certain. The CDR3 runs to 12 residues. V lost 0 bases to trimming and J lost 5 bases, with 4 bases between them. Germline V gene data show CDR1 as ENHRY and CDR2 as SYGVKD. The CDR3, as DNA: TGTGCCATCAGTGAGTCGGCGTATGGCTACACCTTC. Translating it yields CAISESAYGYTF.

This clone was recorded only once. The chain employs TRBV29-1 and TRBJ2-1; D not resolved. Trimming removed 0 bases from V and 10 bases from J, with 10 bases in between. Germline loops: CDR1 SQVTM, CDR2 ANQGSEA. The CDR3 runs to 12 residues. The CDR3 DNA is TGCAGCGTTGAAGATCACTCCTCGGAGCAGTTCTTC. As protein: CSVEDHSSEQFF.

V usage is TRBV6-1 and J usage is TRBJ2-5, with D perhaps given as TRBD1 or TRBD2 (5 bases each). V was shortened by 2 bases and J by 4 bases, with 11 bases between the two germline ends. Looked up from germline, CDR1 is MNHNS and CDR2 is SASEGT. This CDR3 is built from 14 residues. This CDR3 is CASSELRGAETQYF. The DNA for the CDR3 is TGTGCCAGCAGTGAATTGAGGGGCGCAGAGACCCAGTACTTC.

The chain employs TRBV9 and TRBJ2-5, with 12 nucleotides matching TRBD2. This CDR3 region has 16 residues. Per germline, CDR1 SGDLS and CDR2 YYNGEE. V dropped 0 bases and J dropped 4; count of bases not matched to a gene: 4. The CDR3 DNA sequence: TGTGCCAGCAGCGTAGGTGGACTAGCGGGACGAGAGACCCAGTACTTC. Amino acid sequence: CASSVGGLAGRETQYF.

The chain carries TRBV19 and TRBJ1-4; D is unresolved. Per germline, CDR1 LNHDA and CDR2 SQIVND (reference sequence). There are 15 residues in the CDR3. Trimming left V 5 bases short and J 7 bases short, with 17 bases between. The CDR3 DNA reads TGTGCCAGTAGTCTCACAGTCAAGGCGGGTGAAAAACTGTTTTTT. It specifies CASSLTVKAGEKLFF.

The chain combines TRBV20-1 with TRBJ1-1; D might be TRBD1 (5 bases). There are 11 residues in the CDR3. Between the trimmed V and J ends, which lost 5 bases and 4 bases, there was a span of 8 bases. Germline V gene data show CDR1 as DFQATT and CDR2 as SNEGSKA (reference sequence). The CDR3 loop reads CSAGGTTEAFF. In DNA, the CDR3 is TGCAGTGCTGGGGGGACCACTGAAGCTTTCTTT.

The chain carries TRBV4-1 and TRBJ2-7; tentatively, D is TRBD2 (5 bases). This CDR3 spans 12 amino acids. Germline V CDR1 and CDR2: MGHRA, YSYEKL. V lost 0 bases and J 12 bases, leaving 12 bases between the germline ends. The CDR3 spells CASSQDRTRLYF. CDR3 bases: TGCGCCAGCAGCCAAGATAGAACTAGACTGTACTTC.